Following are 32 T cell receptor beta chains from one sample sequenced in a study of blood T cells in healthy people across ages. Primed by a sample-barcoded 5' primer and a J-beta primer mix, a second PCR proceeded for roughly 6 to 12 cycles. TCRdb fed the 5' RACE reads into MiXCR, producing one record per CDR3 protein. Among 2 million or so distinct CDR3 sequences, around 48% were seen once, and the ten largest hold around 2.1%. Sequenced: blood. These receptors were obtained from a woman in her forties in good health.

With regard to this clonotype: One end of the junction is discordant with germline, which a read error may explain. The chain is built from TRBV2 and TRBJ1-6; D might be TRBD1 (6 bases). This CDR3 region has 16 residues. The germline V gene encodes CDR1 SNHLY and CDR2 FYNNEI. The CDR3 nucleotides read TGCGCCAGCAGGGGCCCCGCGGGGGGGGAGAATTCACCCCTCCACTTT. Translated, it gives CASRGPAGGENSPLHF.

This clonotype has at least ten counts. CDR3 coding DNA: TGCAGCGTTGATATACAGGGCTACGAGCAGTACTTC. Translated: CSVDIQGYEQYF. This chain uses TRBV29-1 with TRBJ2-7, with D possibly being TRBD1 (6 bases). Germline lookup yields CDR1 SQVTM and CDR2 ANQGSEA. V was shortened by 3 bases and J by 3 bases, with 9 bases between the two germline ends. This CDR3 spans 12 amino acids.

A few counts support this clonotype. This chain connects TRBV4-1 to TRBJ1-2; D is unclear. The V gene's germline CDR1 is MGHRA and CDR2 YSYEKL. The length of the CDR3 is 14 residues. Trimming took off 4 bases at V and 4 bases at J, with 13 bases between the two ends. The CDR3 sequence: CASSPKTSSYGYTF. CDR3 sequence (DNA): TGCGCCAGCAGCCCAAAGACGTCCTCCTATGGCTACACCTTC.

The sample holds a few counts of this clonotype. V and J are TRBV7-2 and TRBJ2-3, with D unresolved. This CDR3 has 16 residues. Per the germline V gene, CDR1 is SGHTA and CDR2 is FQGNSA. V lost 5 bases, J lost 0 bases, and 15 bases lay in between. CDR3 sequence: CASSDVTLDSTDTQYF. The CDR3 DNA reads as TGTGCCAGCAGCGACGTGACCTTGGACAGCACAGATACGCAGTATTTT.

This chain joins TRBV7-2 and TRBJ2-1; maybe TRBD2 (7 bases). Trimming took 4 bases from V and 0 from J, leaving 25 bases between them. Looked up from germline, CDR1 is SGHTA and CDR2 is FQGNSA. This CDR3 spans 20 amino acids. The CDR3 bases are TGTGCCAGCAGCTCACTCTCGTGGTCGGCGGGGGCGATCTCCTACAATGAGCAGTTCTTC. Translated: CASSSLSWSAGAISYNEQFF.

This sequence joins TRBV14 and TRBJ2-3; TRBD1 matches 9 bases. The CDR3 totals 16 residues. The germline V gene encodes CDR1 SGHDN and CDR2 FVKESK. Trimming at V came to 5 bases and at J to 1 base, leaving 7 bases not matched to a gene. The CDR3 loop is CASSKTGGTGTDTQYF. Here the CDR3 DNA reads TGTGCCAGCAGCAAGACAGGGGGAACTGGCACAGATACGCAGTATTTT.

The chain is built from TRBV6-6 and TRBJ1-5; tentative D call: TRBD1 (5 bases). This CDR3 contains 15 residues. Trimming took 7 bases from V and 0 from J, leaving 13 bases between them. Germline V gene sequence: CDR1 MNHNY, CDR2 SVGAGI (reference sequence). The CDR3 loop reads CASILDNLSNQPQHF. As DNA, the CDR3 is TGTGCCAGCATACTGGACAACCTTAGCAATCAGCCCCAGCATTTT.

The CDR3: CASEGSITGQGRNQPQHF. The CDR3 DNA follows: TGTGCCAGCGAGGGTTCAATTACGGGGCAGGGTCGGAATCAGCCCCAGCATTTT. This chain links TRBV19 with TRBJ1-5; D might be TRBD1 (5 bases). This CDR3 has 18 amino acids. CDR1 and CDR2 (germline): LNHDA, SQIVND (reference sequence). Trimming left V 9 bases short and J 4 bases short, with 28 bases between. Combining the CDR3 with reference TRBV19 and TRBJ1-5 gives the whole variable domain DGGITQSPKYLFRKEGQNVTLSCEQNLNHDAMYWYRQDPGQGLRLIYYSQIVNDFQKGDIAEGYSVSREKKESFPLTVTSAQKNPTAFYLCASEGSITGQGRNQPQHFGDGTRLSIL.

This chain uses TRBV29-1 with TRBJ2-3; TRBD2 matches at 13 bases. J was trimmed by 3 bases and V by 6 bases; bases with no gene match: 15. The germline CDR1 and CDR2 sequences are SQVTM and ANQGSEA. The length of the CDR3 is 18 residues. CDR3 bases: TGCAGCGTCCGGAGGTATACTAGCGGGGGGGCCAGGACAGATACGCAGTATTTT. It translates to CSVRRYTSGGARTDTQYF.

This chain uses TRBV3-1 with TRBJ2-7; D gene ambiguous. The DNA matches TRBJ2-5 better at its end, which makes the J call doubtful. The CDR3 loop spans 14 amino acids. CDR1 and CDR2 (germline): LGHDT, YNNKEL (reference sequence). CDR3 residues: CASSQDQYLGTQYF. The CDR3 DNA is TGTGCCAGCAGCCAAGATCAGTATTTGGGGACCCAGTACTTC.

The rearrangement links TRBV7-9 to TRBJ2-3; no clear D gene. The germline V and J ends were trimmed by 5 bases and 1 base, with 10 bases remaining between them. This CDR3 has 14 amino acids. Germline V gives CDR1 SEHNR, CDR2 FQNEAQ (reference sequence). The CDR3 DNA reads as TGTGCCAGCAGCCGAGCAGACGGCACAGATACGCAGTATTTT. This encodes CASSRADGTDTQYF. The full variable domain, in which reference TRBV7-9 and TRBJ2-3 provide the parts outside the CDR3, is DTGVSQNPRHKITKRGQNVTFRCDPISEHNRLYWYRQTLGQGPEFLTYFQNEAQLEKSRLLSDRFSAERPKGSFSTLEIQRTEQGDSAMYLCASSRADGTDTQYFGPGTRLTVL.

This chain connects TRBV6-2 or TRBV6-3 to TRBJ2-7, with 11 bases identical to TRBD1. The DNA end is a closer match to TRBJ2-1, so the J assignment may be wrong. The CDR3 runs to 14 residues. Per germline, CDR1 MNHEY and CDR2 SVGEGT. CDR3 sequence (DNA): TGTGCCAGCAGTGGACAGGGGGCACAGGATGAGCAGTTCTTC. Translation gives CASSGQGAQDEQFF.

DNA for the CDR3: TGTGCCAGCAGCTTCGGTAGCGGGGCCCAAGAGACCCAGTACTTC. Translating gives CASSFGSGAQETQYF. The chain employs TRBV7-2 and TRBJ2-5, with TRBD2 identical over 8 bases. The CDR3 spans 15 residues. Germline assignment: CDR1 SGHTA and CDR2 FQGNSA. The V gene end was trimmed by 3 bases and the J gene end by 1 base; junction bases not matched to a gene: 4.

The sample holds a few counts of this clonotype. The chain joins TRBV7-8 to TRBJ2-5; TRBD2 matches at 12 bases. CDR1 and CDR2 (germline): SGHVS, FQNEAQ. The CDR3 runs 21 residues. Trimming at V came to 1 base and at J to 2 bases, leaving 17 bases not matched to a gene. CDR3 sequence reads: CASSLDLGTAATSGGQETQYF. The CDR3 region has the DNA TGTGCCAGCAGCTTAGATCTGGGTACCGCTGCGACTAGCGGGGGACAAGAGACCCAGTACTTC.

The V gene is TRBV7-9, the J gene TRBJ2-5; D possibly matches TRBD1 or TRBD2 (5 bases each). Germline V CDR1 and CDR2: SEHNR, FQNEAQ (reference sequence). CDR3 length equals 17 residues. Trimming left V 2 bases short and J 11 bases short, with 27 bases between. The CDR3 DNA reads TGTGCCAGCAGCTTATTTCCGGGGACCTCCTCCTACAATGAGCAGTACTTC. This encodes CASSLFPGTSSYNEQYF.

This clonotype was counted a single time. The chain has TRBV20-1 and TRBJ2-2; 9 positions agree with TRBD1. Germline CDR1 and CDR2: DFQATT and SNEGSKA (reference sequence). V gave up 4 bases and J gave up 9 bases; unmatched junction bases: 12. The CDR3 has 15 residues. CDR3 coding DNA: TGCAGTGCTACACGGACAGGGGAGATAAACAGGGAGCTGTTTTTT. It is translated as CSATRTGEINRELFF.

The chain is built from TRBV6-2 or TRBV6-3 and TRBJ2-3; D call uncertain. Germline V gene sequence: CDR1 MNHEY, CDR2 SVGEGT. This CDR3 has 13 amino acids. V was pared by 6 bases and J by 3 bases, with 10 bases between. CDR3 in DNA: TGTGCCAGCAGCGACCCAATAACAGATACGCAGTATTTT. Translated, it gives CASSDPITDTQYF.

Written as DNA, the CDR3 is TGCAGCGTTGTACCGGCCGAGAACACTGAAGCTTTCTTT. The encoded protein is CSVVPAENTEAFF. This chain links TRBV29-1 with TRBJ1-1; no reliable D call. V was shortened by 4 bases and J by 1 base, with 10 bases between the two germline ends. Per germline, CDR1 SQVTM and CDR2 ANQGSEA. This CDR3 has 13 amino acids.

The CDR3 sequence is CSVEGLGSGGASTDTQYF. Written as DNA, the CDR3 is TGCAGCGTTGAGGGTTTGGGGAGCGGGGGAGCTAGCACAGATACGCAGTATTTT. The chain uses TRBV29-1 and TRBJ2-3; 8 nucleotides align to TRBD2. The germline gives CDR1 SQVTM, CDR2 ANQGSEA. The CDR3 sequence is 18 residues long. J was trimmed by 0 bases and V by 3 bases; bases with no gene match: 14.

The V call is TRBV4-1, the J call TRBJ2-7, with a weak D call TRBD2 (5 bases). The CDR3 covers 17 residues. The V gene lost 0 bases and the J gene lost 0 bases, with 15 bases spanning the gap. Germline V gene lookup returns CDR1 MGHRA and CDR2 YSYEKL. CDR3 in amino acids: CASSQDLWTQASYEQYF. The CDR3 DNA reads TGCGCCAGCAGCCAAGACCTATGGACTCAAGCCTCCTACGAGCAGTACTTC.

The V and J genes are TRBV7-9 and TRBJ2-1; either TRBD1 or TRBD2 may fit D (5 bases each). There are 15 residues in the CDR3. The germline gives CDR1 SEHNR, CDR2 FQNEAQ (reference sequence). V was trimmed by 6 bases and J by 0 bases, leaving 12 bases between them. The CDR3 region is CASRRDGSSYNEQFF. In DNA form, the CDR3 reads TGTGCCAGCAGACGGGACGGTAGCTCCTACAATGAGCAGTTCTTC. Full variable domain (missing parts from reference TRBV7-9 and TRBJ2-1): DTGVSQNPRHKITKRGQNVTFRCDPISEHNRLYWYRQTLGQGPEFLTYFQNEAQLEKSRLLSDRFSAERPKGSFSTLEIQRTEQGDSAMYLCASRRDGSSYNEQFFGPGTRLTVL.

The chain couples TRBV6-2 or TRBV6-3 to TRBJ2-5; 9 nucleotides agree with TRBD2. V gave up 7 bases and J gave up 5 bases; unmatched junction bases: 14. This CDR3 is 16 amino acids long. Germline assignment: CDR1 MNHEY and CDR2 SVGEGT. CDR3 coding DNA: TGTGCCAGCACCAAGAGACTAGCGGCGGCGGGGGAGACCCAGTACTTC. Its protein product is CASTKRLAAAGETQYF.

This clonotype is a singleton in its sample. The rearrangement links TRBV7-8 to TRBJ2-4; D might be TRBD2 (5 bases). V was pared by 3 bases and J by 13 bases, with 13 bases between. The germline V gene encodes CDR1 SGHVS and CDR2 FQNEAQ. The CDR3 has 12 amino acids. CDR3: CASSFDRGVQYF. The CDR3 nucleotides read TGTGCCAGCAGCTTTGACCGGGGAGTCCAGTACTTC.

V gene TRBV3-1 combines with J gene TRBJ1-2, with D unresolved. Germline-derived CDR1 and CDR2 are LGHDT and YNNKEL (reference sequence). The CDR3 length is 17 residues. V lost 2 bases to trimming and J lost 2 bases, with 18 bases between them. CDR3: CASSQLRGGRTNYGYTF. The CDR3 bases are TGTGCCAGCAGCCAACTCCGCGGAGGCAGGACCAACTATGGCTACACCTTC.

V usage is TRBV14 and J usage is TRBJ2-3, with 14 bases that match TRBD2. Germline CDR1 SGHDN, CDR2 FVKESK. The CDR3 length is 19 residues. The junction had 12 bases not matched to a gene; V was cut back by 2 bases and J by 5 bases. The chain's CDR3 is CASSQRTSGGTRAGDTQYF. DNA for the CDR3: TGTGCCAGCAGCCAACGGACTAGCGGGGGGACCCGGGCCGGAGATACGCAGTATTTT. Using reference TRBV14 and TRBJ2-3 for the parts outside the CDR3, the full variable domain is EAGVTQFPSHSVIEKGQTVTLRCDPISGHDNLYWYRRVMGKEIKFLLHFVKESKQDESGMPNNRFLAERTGGTYSTLKVQPAELEDSGVYFCASSQRTSGGTRAGDTQYFGPGTRLTVL.

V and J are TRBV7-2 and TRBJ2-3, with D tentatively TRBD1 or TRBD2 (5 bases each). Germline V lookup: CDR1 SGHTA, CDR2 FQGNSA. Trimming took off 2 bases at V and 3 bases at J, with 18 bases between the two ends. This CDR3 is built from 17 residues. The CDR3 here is CASSLTPPRGRTDTQYF. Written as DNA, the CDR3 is TGTGCCAGCAGCTTAACACCCCCTCGGGGCCGGACAGATACGCAGTATTTT. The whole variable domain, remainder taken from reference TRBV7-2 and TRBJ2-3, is GAGVSQSPSNKVTEKGKDVELRCDPISGHTALYWYRQSLGQGLEFLIYFQGNSAPDKSGLPSDRFSAERTGGSVSTLTIQRTQQEDSAVYLCASSLTPPRGRTDTQYFGPGTRLTVL.

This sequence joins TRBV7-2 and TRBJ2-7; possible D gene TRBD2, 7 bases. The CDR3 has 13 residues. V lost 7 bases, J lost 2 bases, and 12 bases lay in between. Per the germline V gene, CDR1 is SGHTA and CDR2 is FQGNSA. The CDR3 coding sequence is TGTGCCAGCACCCCGCGGGGGCCCTACGAGCAGTACTTC. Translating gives CASTPRGPYEQYF.

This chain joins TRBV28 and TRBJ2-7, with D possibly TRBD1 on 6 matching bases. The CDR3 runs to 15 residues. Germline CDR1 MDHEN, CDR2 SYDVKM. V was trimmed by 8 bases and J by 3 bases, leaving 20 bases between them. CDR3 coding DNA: TGTGCCAGCTTCTCTGGGGCAGGGGCTATCTACGAGCAGTACTTC. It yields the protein CASFSGAGAIYEQYF.

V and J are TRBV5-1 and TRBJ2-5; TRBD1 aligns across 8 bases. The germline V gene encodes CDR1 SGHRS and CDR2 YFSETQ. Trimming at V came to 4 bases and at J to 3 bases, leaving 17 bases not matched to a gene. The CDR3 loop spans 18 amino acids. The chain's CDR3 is CASSTRPGTGHLKETQYF. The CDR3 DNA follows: TGCGCCAGCAGCACACGCCCCGGGACAGGACATCTAAAAGAGACCCAGTACTTC.

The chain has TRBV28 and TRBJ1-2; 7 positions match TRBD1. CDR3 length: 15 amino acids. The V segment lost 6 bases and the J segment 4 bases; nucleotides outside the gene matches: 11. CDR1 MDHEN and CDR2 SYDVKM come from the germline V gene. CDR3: CASRVVQGMAYGYTF. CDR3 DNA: TGTGCCAGCAGGGTTGTACAGGGGATGGCCTATGGCTACACCTTC.

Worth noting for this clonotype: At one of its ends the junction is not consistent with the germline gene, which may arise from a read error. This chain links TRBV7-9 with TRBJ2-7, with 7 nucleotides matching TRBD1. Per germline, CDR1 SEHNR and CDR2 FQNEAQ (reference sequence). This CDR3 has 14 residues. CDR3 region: CACSLGQQVYEQYF. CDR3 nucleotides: TGTGCCTGCAGCCTGGGACAGCAAGTTTACGAGCAGTACTTC.

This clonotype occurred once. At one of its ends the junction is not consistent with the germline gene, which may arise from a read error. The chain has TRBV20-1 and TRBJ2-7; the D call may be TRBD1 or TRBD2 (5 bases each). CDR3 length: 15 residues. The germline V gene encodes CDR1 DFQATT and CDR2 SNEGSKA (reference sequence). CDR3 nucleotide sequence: TGCAGTGCTAGTGTGGTTGCGTCGGGGCCCTACGAGCGGTACTTC. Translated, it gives CSASVVASGPYERYF.